This TCR beta chain was captured in a study of T cells in narcolepsy. Data came from immunoSEQ multiplex PCR; TCRdb stores just in-frame clones and leaves some out. The sample consists of under 40,000 clones, about 85% of them appearing once. This clone counts as medium-sized. The CDR3 totals 14 residues. Germline CDR1 and CDR2: SGHKS and YYEKEE (reference sequence). Deletions cut 4 bases from V and 0 bases from J, with 10 bases between. The genes are TRBV5-5 and TRBJ1-2; D is undetermined. The sequence came from a human donor with narcolepsy. Sequenced material: CD45RA- memory CD4+ T cells from PBMCs. CDR3 DNA sequence: TGTGCCAGCAGCCCTGGGATCACTAACTATGGCTACACCTTC. Translation gives CASSPGITNYGYTF.